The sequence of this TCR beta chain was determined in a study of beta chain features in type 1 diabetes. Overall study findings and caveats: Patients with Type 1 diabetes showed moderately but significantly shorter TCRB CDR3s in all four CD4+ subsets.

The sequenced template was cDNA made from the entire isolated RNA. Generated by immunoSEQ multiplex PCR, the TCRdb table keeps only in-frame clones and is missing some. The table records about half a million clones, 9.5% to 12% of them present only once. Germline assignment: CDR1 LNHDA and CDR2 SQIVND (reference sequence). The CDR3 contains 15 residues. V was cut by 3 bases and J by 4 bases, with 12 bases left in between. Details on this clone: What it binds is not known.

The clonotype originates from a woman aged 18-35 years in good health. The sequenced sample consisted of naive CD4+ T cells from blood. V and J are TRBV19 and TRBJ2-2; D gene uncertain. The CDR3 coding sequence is TGTGCCAGTAGTATCGCCATAATTGGCACCGGGGAGCTGTTTTTT. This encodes CASSIAIIGTGELFF. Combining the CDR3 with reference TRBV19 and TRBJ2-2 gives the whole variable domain DGGITQSPKYLFRKEGQNVTLSCEQNLNHDAMYWYRQDPGQGLRLIYYSQIVNDFQKGDIAEGYSVSREKKESFPLTVTSAQKNPTAFYLCASSIAIIGTGELFFGEGSRLTVL.